Below, one TCR beta chain is given with its context. No antigen is known for it. The sample comes from a study of shared clonotypes between healthy human individuals. On the study more broadly: The cohort had a couple of women and a few men, ages 18 to 49. Overall study results and limits: Only blood was sampled; tissue repertoires likely differ.

V gave up 6 bases and J gave up 5 bases, with 15 bases separating them. The CDR3 loop spans 14 amino acids. The germline V gene encodes CDR1 SGHTA and CDR2 FQGTGA. Clones were sequenced by immunoSEQ multiplex PCR, and TCRdb holds only the in-frame ones, with some missing. The data contain about 490,000 clones, about 79% of them singletons. Sequenced material: PBMCs. The chain combines TRBV7-3 with TRBJ2-3, with a possible D match to TRBD1 (6 bases). The TCR originated in a woman aged 40 to 50 in good health. Some clones in this sample may be carry-over from other donors' samples. CDR3 amino acids: CASSRTGFGDTQYF. CDR3 bases: TGTGCCAGCAGTCGTACAGGGTTTGGAGATACGCAGTATTTT. Supplemented by reference TRBV7-3 and TRBJ2-3, the full variable domain reads GAGVSQTPSNKVTEKGKYVELRCDPISGHTALYWYRQSLGQGPEFLIYFQGTGAADDSGLPNDRFFAVRPEGSVSTLKIQRTERGDSAVYLCASSRTGFGDTQYFGPGTRLTVL.